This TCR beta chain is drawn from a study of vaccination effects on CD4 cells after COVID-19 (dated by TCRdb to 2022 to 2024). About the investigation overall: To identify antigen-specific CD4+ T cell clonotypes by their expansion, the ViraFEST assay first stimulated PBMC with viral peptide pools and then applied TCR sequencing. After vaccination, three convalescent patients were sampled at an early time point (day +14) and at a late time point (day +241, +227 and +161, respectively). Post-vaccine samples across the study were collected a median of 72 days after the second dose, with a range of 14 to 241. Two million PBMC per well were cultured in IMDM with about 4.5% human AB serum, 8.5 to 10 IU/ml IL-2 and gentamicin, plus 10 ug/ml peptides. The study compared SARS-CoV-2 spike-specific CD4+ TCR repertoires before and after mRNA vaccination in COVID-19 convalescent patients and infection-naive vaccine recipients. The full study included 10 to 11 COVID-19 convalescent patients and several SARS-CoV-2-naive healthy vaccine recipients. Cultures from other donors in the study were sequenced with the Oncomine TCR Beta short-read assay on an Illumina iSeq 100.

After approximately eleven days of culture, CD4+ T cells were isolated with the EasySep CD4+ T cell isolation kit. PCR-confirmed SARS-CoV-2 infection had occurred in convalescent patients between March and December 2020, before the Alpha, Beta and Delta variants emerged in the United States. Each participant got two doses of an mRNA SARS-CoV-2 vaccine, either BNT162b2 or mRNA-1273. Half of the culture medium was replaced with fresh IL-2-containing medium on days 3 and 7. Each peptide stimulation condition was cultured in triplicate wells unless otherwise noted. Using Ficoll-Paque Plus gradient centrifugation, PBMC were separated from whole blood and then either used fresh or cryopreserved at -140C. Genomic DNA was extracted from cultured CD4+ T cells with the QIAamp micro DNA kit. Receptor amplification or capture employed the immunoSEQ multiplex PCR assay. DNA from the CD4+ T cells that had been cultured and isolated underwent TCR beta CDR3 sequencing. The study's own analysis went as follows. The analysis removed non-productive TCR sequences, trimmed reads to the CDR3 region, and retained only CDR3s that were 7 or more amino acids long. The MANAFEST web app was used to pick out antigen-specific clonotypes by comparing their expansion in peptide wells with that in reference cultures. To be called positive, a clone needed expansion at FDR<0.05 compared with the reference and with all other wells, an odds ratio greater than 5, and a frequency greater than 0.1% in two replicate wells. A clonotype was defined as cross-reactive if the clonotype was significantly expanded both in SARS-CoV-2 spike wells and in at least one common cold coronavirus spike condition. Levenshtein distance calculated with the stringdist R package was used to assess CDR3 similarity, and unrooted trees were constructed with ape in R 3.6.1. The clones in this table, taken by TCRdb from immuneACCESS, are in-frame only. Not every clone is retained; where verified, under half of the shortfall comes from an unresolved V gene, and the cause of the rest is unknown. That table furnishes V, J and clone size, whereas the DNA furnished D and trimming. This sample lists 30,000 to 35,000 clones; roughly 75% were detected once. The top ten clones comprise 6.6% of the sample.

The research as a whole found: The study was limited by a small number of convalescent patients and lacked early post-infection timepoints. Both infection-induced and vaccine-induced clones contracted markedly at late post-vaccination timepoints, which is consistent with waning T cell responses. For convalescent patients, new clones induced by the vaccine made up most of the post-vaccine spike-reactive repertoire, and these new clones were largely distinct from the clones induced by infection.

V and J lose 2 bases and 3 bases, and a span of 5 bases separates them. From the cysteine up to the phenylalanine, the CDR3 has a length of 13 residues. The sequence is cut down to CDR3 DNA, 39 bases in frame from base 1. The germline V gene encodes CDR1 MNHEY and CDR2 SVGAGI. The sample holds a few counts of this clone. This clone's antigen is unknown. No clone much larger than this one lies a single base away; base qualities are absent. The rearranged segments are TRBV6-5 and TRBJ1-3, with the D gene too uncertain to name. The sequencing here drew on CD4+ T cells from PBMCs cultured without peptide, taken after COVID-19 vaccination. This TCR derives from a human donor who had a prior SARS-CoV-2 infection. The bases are TGTGCCAGCAGTTACCGCGGTGGAAACACCATATATTTT. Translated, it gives CASSYRGGNTIYF.